This TCR beta chain is drawn from a study of blood T cell repertoires in COVID-19. Study details: In each case, the material was cDNA or gDNA derived from T cells, B-cell-depleted T cells, or PBMCs.

Germline CDR1 reads SGHRS; CDR2 reads YFSETQ. Trimming shortened V by 4 bases and J by 14 bases, and 16 bases separated the two germline ends. The CDR3 has 12 amino acids. This clone was counted between two and nine times. Profiled with immunoSEQ multiplex PCR; TCRdb holds only in-frame clones, not every one. The table shows about 98,000 clones, with about 86% occurring only once. The receptor was isolated from a man aged 55 to 70 with acute or convalescent COVID-19. Sequencing was carried out using peripheral blood. The genes are TRBV5-1 and TRBJ2-1; perhaps TRBD2 as D (5 bases). CDR3 in DNA: TGCGCCAGCAGCCTGTATGGCGGGTTAAAGTTCTTC. It specifies CASSLYGGLKFF.